Listed here are 4 T cell receptor beta chains from one sample, sequenced in a study of response to subunit inactivated influenza vaccine. TCRdb re-analysed the RT-PCR reads in MiXCR, keeping a single row per CDR3 protein. The data show about 170,000 distinct CDR3 sequences, approximately 12% seen once. The sequencing used CD8+ T cells sorted from PBMCs, collected around 25 months after vaccination. The receptors were gathered from a man between 50 and 75 years old who received an inactivated influenza vaccine.

The V call is TRBV7-9, the J call TRBJ2-3; D gene uncertain. The CDR3 loop spans 13 amino acids. Trimming pared 5 bases from V and 0 bases from J, leaving 6 bases between. Germline-derived CDR1 and CDR2 are SEHNR and FQNEAQ (reference sequence). CDR3 protein: CASSLWSTDTQYF. The CDR3, as DNA: TGTGCCAGCAGCCTGTGGAGCACAGATACGCAGTATTTT. Filled out from reference TRBV7-9 and TRBJ2-3, the complete variable domain reads DTGVSQNPRHKITKRGQNVTFRCDPISEHNRLYWYRQTLGQGPEFLTYFQNEAQLEKSRLLSDRFSAERPKGSFSTLEIQRTEQGDSAMYLCASSLWSTDTQYFGPGTRLTVL.

This chain links TRBV5-1 with TRBJ2-7, with 11 nucleotides matching TRBD2. CDR3 length: 14 residues. V was pared by 4 bases and J by 3 bases, with 3 bases of the junction left unmatched. The germline CDR1 and CDR2 sequences are SGHRS and YFSETQ. The CDR3 spells CASSTGTSGYEQYF. The CDR3 DNA is TGCGCCAGCAGCACCGGGACTAGCGGCTACGAGCAGTACTTC.

Many counts were recorded for this clonotype. The chain has TRBV10-2 and TRBJ2-3; 7 bases match TRBD1. Germline CDR1 reads WSHSY; CDR2 reads SAAADI. Trimming cost V 6 bases and J 4 bases; bases outside gene matches: 4. The CDR3 is 13 amino acids. The CDR3 DNA is TGCGCCAGCAGAGACAGGGACGCAGATACGCAGTATTTT. Translated: CASRDRDADTQYF.

This clonotype was found a few times. J is TRBJ2-7 and V is TRBV7-6; no clear D gene. Germline V gene data show CDR1 as SGHVS and CDR2 as FNYEAQ. V was cut by 5 bases and J by 0 bases, with 14 bases left in between. There are 15 residues in the CDR3. The CDR3 sequence: CASSPSYSFSYEQYF. DNA for the CDR3: TGTGCCAGCAGCCCTAGTTACTCCTTCTCCTACGAGCAGTACTTC. Combining the CDR3 with reference TRBV7-6 and TRBJ2-7 gives the whole variable domain GAGVSQSPRYKVTKRGQDVALRCDPISGHVSLYWYRQALGQGPEFLTYFNYEAQQDKSGLPNDRFSAERPEGSISTLTIQRTEQRDSAMYRCASSPSYSFSYEQYFGPGTRLTVT.